The TCR beta chain described here comes from a study of T cell responses to AZD1222 COVID-19 vaccine. Study results and limitations: Clonal diversity may have been underestimated, and the donors were mostly white British, with more females than males.

This clone came up once. What it binds is not known. This CDR3 comprises 16 residues. In germline, CDR1 is SGHAT, CDR2 FQNNGV. V lost 2 bases and J lost 6; bases outside the gene matches: 9. TCRdb's copy holds only in-frame clones and misses some; the assay was immunoSEQ multiplex PCR. The sample consists of roughly 180,000 clones, roughly nine tenths of them appearing once. The rearrangement joins TRBV11-2 to TRBJ2-1, with 8 bases that match TRBD2. The material was peripheral blood, obtained on day 0 of AZD1222 vaccination. This receptor was obtained from an adult in good health. The DNA for the CDR3 is TGTGCCAGCAGCTTAATAGCGGGACTAGGGGTCAATGAGCAGTTCTTC. Amino acids: CASSLIAGLGVNEQFF.